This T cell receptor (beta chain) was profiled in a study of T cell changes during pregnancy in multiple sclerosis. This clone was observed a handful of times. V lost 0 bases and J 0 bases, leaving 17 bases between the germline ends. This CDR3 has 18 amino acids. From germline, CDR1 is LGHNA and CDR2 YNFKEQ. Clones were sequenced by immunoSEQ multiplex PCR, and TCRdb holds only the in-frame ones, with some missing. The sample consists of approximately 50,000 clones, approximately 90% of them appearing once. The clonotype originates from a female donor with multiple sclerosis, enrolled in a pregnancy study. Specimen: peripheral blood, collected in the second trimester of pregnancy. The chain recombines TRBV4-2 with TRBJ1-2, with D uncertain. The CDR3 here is CASSQESNSAGTNYGYTF. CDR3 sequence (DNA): TGTGCCAGCAGCCAAGAAAGTAATTCGGCGGGTACTAACTATGGCTACACCTTC.